These 28 T cell receptor beta chains were sequenced from one sample in a study of cytomegalovirus exposure and HLA in healthy donors. A multiplex PCR was run with 60 Vbeta primers and 13 Jbeta primers. Generated by immunoSEQ multiplex PCR, the TCRdb table keeps only in-frame clones and is missing some. The data contain some 140,000 clones, 77% of them seen just once; the ten biggest clones take up around 2%. Sequenced: PBMCs. Source of these receptors: a man aged 30 to 45 in good health and CMV-seronegative.

This chain joins TRBV5-6 and TRBJ1-2; D is ambiguous. Per germline, CDR1 SGHDT and CDR2 YYEEEE. V was trimmed by 2 bases and J by 10 bases, leaving 9 bases between them. This CDR3 is built from 11 residues. This CDR3 is CASSFKRLYTF. In DNA form, the CDR3 reads TGTGCCAGCAGCTTCAAGAGACTCTACACCTTC. Using reference TRBV5-6 and TRBJ1-2 for the parts outside the CDR3, the full variable domain is DAGVTQSPTHLIKTRGQQVTLRCSPKSGHDTVSWYQQALGQGPQFIFQYYEEEERQRGNFPDRFSGHQFPNYSSELNVNALLLGDSALYLCASSFKRLYTFGSGTRLTVV.

The V and J genes are TRBV7-2 and TRBJ1-2, with D possibly TRBD1 on 6 matching bases. V lost 2 bases and J 7 bases, leaving 17 bases between the germline ends. CDR1 SGHTA and CDR2 FQGNSA come from the germline V gene. This CDR3 contains 15 residues. Here the CDR3 reads CASSLWGGPLFGYTF. CDR3 nucleotides: TGTGCCAGCAGCTTATGGGGGGGCCCCCTTTTTGGCTACACCTTC.

The chain carries TRBV10-1 and TRBJ2-1; 12 bases fit TRBD2. This CDR3 contains 14 residues. Germline CDR1 WNHNN, CDR2 SYGVQD (reference sequence). Losses at the gene ends were 7 bases for V and 7 bases for J; bases not matched to a gene: 5. CDR3 sequence (DNA): TGCGCCAGCAAGACTAGCGGGAGTTTAAATGAGCAGTTCTTC. Amino acids: CASKTSGSLNEQFF.

The CDR3 bases are TGTGCCAGCAGTGTGGGCGACGAAAAACTGTTTTTT. Its translation is CASSVGDEKLFF. The chain employs TRBV2 and TRBJ1-4; D gene uncertain. Germline CDR1 SNHLY, CDR2 FYNNEI. CDR3 size: 12 residues. Deletions cut 4 bases from V and 8 bases from J, with 8 bases between.

The J gene is TRBJ1-1, the V gene TRBV19; D ambiguous. There are 16 residues in the CDR3. V was pared by 8 bases and J by 2 bases, with 21 bases between. From germline, CDR1 is LNHDA and CDR2 SQIVND (reference sequence). In DNA form, the CDR3 reads TGTGCCAGTGCCCTAAAAGAGTATTCCCCAAACACTGAAGCTTTCTTT. This translates into CASALKEYSPNTEAFF.

This sequence joins TRBV9 and TRBJ2-1, with 7 nucleotides matching TRBD2. There are 16 residues in the CDR3. Germline-derived CDR1 and CDR2 are SGDLS and YYNGEE. V dropped 2 bases and J dropped 3; count of bases not matched to a gene: 8. The CDR3 bases are TGTGCCAGCAGCGTCCTAAGCGGGACCGACTACAATGAGCAGTTCTTC. Protein sequence: CASSVLSGTDYNEQFF. The full variable domain, its missing parts supplied by reference TRBV9 and TRBJ2-1, is DSGVTQTPKHLITATGQRVTLRCSPRSGDLSVYWYQQSLDQGLQFLIQYYNGEERAKGNILERFSAQQFPDLHSELNLSSLELGDSALYFCASSVLSGTDYNEQFFGPGTRLTVL.

The V call is TRBV13, the J call TRBJ2-2, with 10 bases fitting TRBD1. CDR1 and CDR2 from the germline V gene are PRHDT and FYEKMQ (reference sequence). The V segment lost 5 bases and the J segment 0 bases; nucleotides outside the gene matches: 9. This CDR3 region has 18 residues. CDR3 loop: CASSHRDRGVTNTGELFF. The DNA for the CDR3 is TGTGCCAGCAGCCACCGGGACAGGGGAGTAACGAACACCGGGGAGCTGTTTTTT.

V and J are TRBV19 and TRBJ1-2, with 11 bases that match TRBD1. The germline gives CDR1 LNHDA, CDR2 SQIVND (reference sequence). V dropped 6 bases and J dropped 14; count of bases not matched to a gene: 8. The CDR3 is 12 residues long. CDR3 DNA sequence: TGTGCCAGTAGCCGGGACAGGGGGTCTTGGACCTTC. It yields the protein CASSRDRGSWTF.

This sequence joins TRBV10-3 and TRBJ2-1; 11 bases match TRBD2. Germline CDR1 is ENHRY and CDR2 is SYGVKD. V lost 4 bases and J lost 8; bases outside the gene matches: 16. This CDR3 spans 18 amino acids. The CDR3 bases are TGTGCCATCAGTGTACGGGACAGGAGTCTAGCGGGAGGCGATGAGCAGTTCTTC. It codes for CAISVRDRSLAGGDEQFF.

The CDR3 coding sequence is TGTGCCAGTAGTATTGTTAGCTTGGGTGAGCAGTTCTTC. This translates into CASSIVSLGEQFF. The V call is TRBV19, the J call TRBJ2-1, with D unresolved. The germline V gene has CDR1 LNHDA and CDR2 SQIVND (reference sequence). This CDR3 has 13 residues. With 3 bases removed from V and 9 bases from J, the gap between germline ends came to 12 bases.

This clone was detected once. The chain carries TRBV25-1 and TRBJ2-1, with D perhaps TRBD2 (7 bases). V lost 3 bases and J 2 bases, leaving 20 bases between the germline ends. From germline, CDR1 is MGHDK and CDR2 SYGVNS. The CDR3 totals 18 residues. Here the CDR3 reads CASSDVEAGAETYNEQFF. CDR3 bases: TGTGCCAGCAGTGATGTTGAGGCGGGGGCAGAAACCTACAATGAGCAGTTCTTC.

The genes are TRBV19 and TRBJ2-2; D not certain. V was clipped by 1 base and J by 5 bases, with 11 bases between them. CDR1 and CDR2 (germline): LNHDA, SQIVND (reference sequence). The CDR3 is 15 residues long. The CDR3 loop reads CASSIAFLGTGELFF. The CDR3 DNA reads as TGTGCCAGTAGTATAGCCTTCCTAGGAACCGGGGAGCTGTTTTTT. Variable domain in full (rest from reference TRBV19 and TRBJ2-2): DGGITQSPKYLFRKEGQNVTLSCEQNLNHDAMYWYRQDPGQGLRLIYYSQIVNDFQKGDIAEGYSVSREKKESFPLTVTSAQKNPTAFYLCASSIAFLGTGELFFGEGSRLTVL.

The rearrangement joins TRBV27 to TRBJ2-7; tentatively, D is TRBD2 (5 bases). Trimming removed 1 base at V and 0 bases at J, with 10 bases between. This CDR3 region has 15 residues. Germline V gene sequence: CDR1 MNHEY, CDR2 SMNVEV (reference sequence). CDR3 sequence reads: CASSLFGTSSYEQYF. CDR3 sequence (DNA): TGTGCCAGCAGTTTATTCGGTACTAGCTCCTACGAGCAGTACTTC.

J is TRBJ2-2 and V is TRBV6-5, with TRBD2 as a possible D gene (5 bases). The V gene lost 8 bases and the J gene lost 2 bases, with 15 bases spanning the gap. CDR1 is MNHEY, CDR2 SVGAGI, per germline. CDR3 length equals 15 residues. CDR3 protein: CASHDGRGNTGELFF. The CDR3 nucleotides are TGTGCCAGCCACGACGGCCGGGGAAACACCGGGGAGCTGTTTTTT.

This clone was found a few times. The conserved closing phenylalanine or tryptophan is absent in this CDR3, likely reflecting a read error. It is unclear where the CDR3 begins or ends on the DNA, so no DNA is shown, and the CDR3 is as TCRdb lists it. The rearrangement uses TRBV21-1 and TRBJ1-2; the table's D call, TRBD1, was not checked against the DNA. TRBV21-1 is a documented pseudogene. With termini counted, the CDR3 has 12 amino acids. The CDR3 sequence: CASSKASLGQHV.

This rearrangement joins TRBV20-1 to TRBJ2-5, with D perhaps TRBD1 (6 bases). CDR1 is DFQATT and CDR2 is SNEGSKA in the germline V gene (reference sequence). The CDR3 loop spans 11 amino acids. V lost 7 bases, J lost 4 bases, and 10 bases lay in between. The CDR3 DNA sequence: TGCAGTGTGAGCAGGGGAGAGACCCAGTACTTC. This sequence encodes CSVSRGETQYF.

CDR3 nucleotide sequence: TGCGCCAGCAAGGGGTCTAGACCCGGGGATACGCAGTATTTT. This gives the protein CASKGSRPGDTQYF. The gene calls are TRBV5-1 and TRBJ2-3; a weak D match, TRBD1 (5 bases). Germline V gives CDR1 SGHRS, CDR2 YFSETQ. V was trimmed by 6 bases and J by 6 bases, leaving 17 bases between them. There are 14 residues in the CDR3.

V usage is TRBV28 and J usage is TRBJ2-3; 10 bases line up with TRBD2. This CDR3 contains 16 residues. Germline-derived CDR1 and CDR2 are MDHEN and SYDVKM. The trim removed 2 bases at V and 4 bases at J, leaving 6 bases unmatched. The CDR3 here is CASSLGLAGVADTQYF. Here the CDR3 DNA reads TGTGCCAGCAGTTTAGGGCTAGCGGGAGTGGCAGATACGCAGTATTTT. Combining the CDR3 with reference TRBV28 and TRBJ2-3 gives the whole variable domain DVKVTQSSRYLVKRTGEKVFLECVQDMDHENMFWYRQDPGLGLRLIYFSYDVKMKEKGDIPEGYSVSREKKERFSLILESASTNQTSMYLCASSLGLAGVADTQYFGPGTRLTVL.

The genes are TRBV7-9 and TRBJ2-5; 14 positions match TRBD2. Germline lookup yields CDR1 SEHNR and CDR2 FQNEAQ (reference sequence). V lost 6 bases to trimming and J lost 4 bases; unmatched junction nucleotides: 4. The CDR3 loop spans 15 amino acids. The CDR3 nucleotides read TGTGCCAGCAGTCCCGGGACTAGCGGGAGAGAGACCCAGTACTTC. Translating gives CASSPGTSGRETQYF.

The CDR3 region has the DNA TGTGCCAGCAAACTAGTAGGGCGCGAGCAGTACTTC. It specifies CASKLVGREQYF. The chain combines TRBV28 with TRBJ2-7, with D possibly being TRBD2 (5 bases). Trimming took off 7 bases at V and 6 bases at J, with 13 bases between the two ends. This CDR3 is built from 12 residues. Germline V gene sequence: CDR1 MDHEN, CDR2 SYDVKM.

This clone was seen only a few times. The J gene is TRBJ1-2, the V gene TRBV6-5, with a weak D call TRBD1 (6 bases). Germline V gives CDR1 MNHEY, CDR2 SVGAGI. Trimming pared 2 bases from V and 10 bases from J, leaving 17 bases between. The CDR3 is made up of 14 amino acids. CDR3 sequence: CASSYTGYRDDYTF. CDR3 coding DNA: TGTGCCAGCAGTTACACGGGGTACAGGGATGACTACACCTTC.

The rearrangement links TRBV2 to TRBJ2-1; 9 positions match TRBD2. The CDR3 is made up of 13 amino acids. The V gene's germline CDR1 is SNHLY and CDR2 FYNNEI. Germline trimming cut 8 bases from V and 8 bases from J; bases unmatched to any gene: 7. Written as DNA, the CDR3 is TGTGCCAGCCGCCTAGCGGGACAATATGAGCAGTTCTTC. This sequence encodes CASRLAGQYEQFF.

The V gene is TRBV6-1, the J gene TRBJ1-1; 11 nucleotides align to TRBD1. Germline V gene sequence: CDR1 MNHNS, CDR2 SASEGT. J lost 4 bases, V lost 4 bases, and 5 bases had no gene match. The CDR3 sequence is 15 residues long. CDR3 loop: CASSAGQGAGTEAFF. The CDR3 region has the DNA TGTGCCAGCAGTGCCGGACAGGGGGCCGGCACTGAAGCTTTCTTT.

The rearrangement links TRBV10-3 to TRBJ2-5; D call uncertain. The CDR3 is 13 amino acids. Germline lookup yields CDR1 ENHRY and CDR2 SYGVKD. V gave up 4 bases and J gave up 1 base, with 7 bases separating them. CDR3 loop: CAISALPQETQYF. The CDR3 region has the DNA TGTGCCATCAGTGCCCTTCCCCAAGAGACCCAGTACTTC.

Comment on this clone: Germline is not matched at one junction end, which may reflect a read error. The chain couples TRBV7-7 to TRBJ2-5, with 14 bases matching TRBD2. This CDR3 is 17 amino acids long. Germline V gene sequence: CDR1 SSHAT, CDR2 FNYEAQ (reference sequence). CDR3 coding DNA: TGTGCTAGCAGCTCCGGGACTAGCGGGAGTGTCCAAGAGACCCAGTACTTC. It encodes CASSSGTSGSVQETQYF.

The V gene is TRBV25-1, the J gene TRBJ2-2; D gene unclear. Germline values: CDR1 MGHDK, CDR2 SYGVNS. The CDR3 covers 11 residues. With 4 bases removed from V and 7 bases from J, the gap between germline ends came to 4 bases. For the CDR3, the DNA is TGTGCCAGCAGTGCAGGCGGGGAGCTGTTTTTT. This gives the protein CASSAGGELFF. Using reference TRBV25-1 and TRBJ2-2 for the parts outside the CDR3, the full variable domain is EADIYQTPRYLVIGTGKKITLECSQTMGHDKMYWYQQDPGMELHLIHYSYGVNSTEKGDLSSESTVSRIRTEHFPLTLESARPSHTSQYLCASSAGGELFFGEGSRLTVL.

This clone showed up just a few times. The chain combines TRBV5-6 with TRBJ1-2; 7 positions match TRBD1. Germline V gene lookup returns CDR1 SGHDT and CDR2 YYEEEE. The CDR3 is made up of 14 amino acids. With V trimmed by 6 bases and J by 3 bases, 8 bases remained unmatched. The CDR3 DNA follows: TGTGCCAGCACCTACCTTGACAGGGACTATGGCTACACCTTC. Translated: CASTYLDRDYGYTF.

The V and J genes are TRBV5-1 and TRBJ2-5; 8 bases map to TRBD1. The CDR3 loop spans 15 amino acids. In germline, CDR1 is SGHRS, CDR2 YFSETQ. Germline trimming cut 3 bases from V and 4 bases from J; bases unmatched to any gene: 8. Here the CDR3 reads CASSSQGALLETQYF. The CDR3 coding sequence is TGCGCCAGCAGCTCCCAGGGGGCCCTGCTAGAGACCCAGTACTTC.